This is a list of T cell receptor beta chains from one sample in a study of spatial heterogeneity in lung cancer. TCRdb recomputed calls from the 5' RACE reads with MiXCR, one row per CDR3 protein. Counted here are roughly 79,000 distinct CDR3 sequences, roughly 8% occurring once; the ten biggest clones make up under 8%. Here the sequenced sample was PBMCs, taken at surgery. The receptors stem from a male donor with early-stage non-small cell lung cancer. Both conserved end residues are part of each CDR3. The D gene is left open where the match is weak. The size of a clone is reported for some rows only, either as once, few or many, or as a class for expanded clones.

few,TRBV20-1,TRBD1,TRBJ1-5,CSARRPGTGTNQPQHF,TGCAGTGCTAGACGTCCCGGGACAGGGACAAATCAGCCCCAGCATTTT
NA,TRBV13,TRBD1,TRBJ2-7,CASSSRDRGINEQYF,TGTGCCAGCAGCTCCCGGGACAGGGGAATAAACGAGCAGTACTTC
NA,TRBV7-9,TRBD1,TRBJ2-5,CASTQDRGTATQYF,TGTGCCAGCACCCAGGACAGAGGGACAGCGACCCAGTACTTC
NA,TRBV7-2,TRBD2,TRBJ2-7,CASSPPGREAYEQYF,TGTGCCAGCAGCCCCCCCGGGAGGGAGGCCTACGAGCAGTACTTC
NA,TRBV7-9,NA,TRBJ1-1,CASSWVAPHTEAFF,TGTGCCAGCAGCTGGGTCGCACCACACACTGAAGCTTTCTTT
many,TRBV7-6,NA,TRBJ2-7,CASSLEAGRYHEQYF,TGTGCCAGCAGCTTAGAGGCTGGCAGGTACCACGAGCAGTACTTC
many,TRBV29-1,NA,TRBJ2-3,CSVEQGSDTQYF,TGCAGCGTTGAACAGGGGTCAGATACGCAGTATTTT
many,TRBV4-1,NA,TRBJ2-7,CASSQDRGSREQYF,TGCGCCAGCAGCCAAGATAGAGGGTCTCGGGAGCAGTACTTC
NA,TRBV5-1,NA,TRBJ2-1,CASSLEGGKYNEQFF,TGCGCCAGCAGCTTGGAAGGGGGAAAATACAATGAGCAGTTCTTC
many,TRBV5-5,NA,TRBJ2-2,CASSPLERSNTGELFF,TGTGCCAGCAGCCCCTTGGAGCGGTCGAACACCGGGGAGCTGTTTTTT